This record covers a single TCR beta chain. As yet, its antigen is unknown. TCR sequencing used cDNA made by reverse transcription of extracted RNA. Profiling relied on immunoSEQ multiplex PCR, and the TCRdb table lists in-frame clones only, not all of them. The top ten hold roughly 17% of the sample, which has 75,000 to 100,000 clones, 60% to 80% seen once. The sample belongs to a study of CD8+ T cells in alopecia areata. About the study: Using the percentage of affected scalp area, treated patients' severity was scored. Study observations and caveats: The study found TCR sharing across patients less clear than in mice, possibly for HLA reasons. Normal scalp showed lower clonality than lesional scalp, especially alopecia totalis/universalis.

The treatment here: oral pan-JAK inhibitor, 5-10 mg twice daily. Researchers took lesional scalp punch biopsies and peripheral blood from people who were alopecia areata patients. CDR1 is SQVTM and CDR2 is ANQGSEA in the germline V gene. After removal of 2 bases from V and 5 bases from J, the junction contained 4 bases not matched to a gene. This CDR3 spans 13 amino acids. This TCR came from a human donor with alopecia areata. The V call is TRBV29-1, the J call TRBJ2-7; the match to TRBD1 covers 9 bases. Sequences were derived from CD8+ T cells sorted from blood, sampled around week 44, from a patient treated with tofacitinib. The CDR3 here is CSVEPGQGDEQYF. The CDR3 DNA follows: TGCAGCGTTGAACCGGGACAGGGCGACGAGCAGTACTTC.